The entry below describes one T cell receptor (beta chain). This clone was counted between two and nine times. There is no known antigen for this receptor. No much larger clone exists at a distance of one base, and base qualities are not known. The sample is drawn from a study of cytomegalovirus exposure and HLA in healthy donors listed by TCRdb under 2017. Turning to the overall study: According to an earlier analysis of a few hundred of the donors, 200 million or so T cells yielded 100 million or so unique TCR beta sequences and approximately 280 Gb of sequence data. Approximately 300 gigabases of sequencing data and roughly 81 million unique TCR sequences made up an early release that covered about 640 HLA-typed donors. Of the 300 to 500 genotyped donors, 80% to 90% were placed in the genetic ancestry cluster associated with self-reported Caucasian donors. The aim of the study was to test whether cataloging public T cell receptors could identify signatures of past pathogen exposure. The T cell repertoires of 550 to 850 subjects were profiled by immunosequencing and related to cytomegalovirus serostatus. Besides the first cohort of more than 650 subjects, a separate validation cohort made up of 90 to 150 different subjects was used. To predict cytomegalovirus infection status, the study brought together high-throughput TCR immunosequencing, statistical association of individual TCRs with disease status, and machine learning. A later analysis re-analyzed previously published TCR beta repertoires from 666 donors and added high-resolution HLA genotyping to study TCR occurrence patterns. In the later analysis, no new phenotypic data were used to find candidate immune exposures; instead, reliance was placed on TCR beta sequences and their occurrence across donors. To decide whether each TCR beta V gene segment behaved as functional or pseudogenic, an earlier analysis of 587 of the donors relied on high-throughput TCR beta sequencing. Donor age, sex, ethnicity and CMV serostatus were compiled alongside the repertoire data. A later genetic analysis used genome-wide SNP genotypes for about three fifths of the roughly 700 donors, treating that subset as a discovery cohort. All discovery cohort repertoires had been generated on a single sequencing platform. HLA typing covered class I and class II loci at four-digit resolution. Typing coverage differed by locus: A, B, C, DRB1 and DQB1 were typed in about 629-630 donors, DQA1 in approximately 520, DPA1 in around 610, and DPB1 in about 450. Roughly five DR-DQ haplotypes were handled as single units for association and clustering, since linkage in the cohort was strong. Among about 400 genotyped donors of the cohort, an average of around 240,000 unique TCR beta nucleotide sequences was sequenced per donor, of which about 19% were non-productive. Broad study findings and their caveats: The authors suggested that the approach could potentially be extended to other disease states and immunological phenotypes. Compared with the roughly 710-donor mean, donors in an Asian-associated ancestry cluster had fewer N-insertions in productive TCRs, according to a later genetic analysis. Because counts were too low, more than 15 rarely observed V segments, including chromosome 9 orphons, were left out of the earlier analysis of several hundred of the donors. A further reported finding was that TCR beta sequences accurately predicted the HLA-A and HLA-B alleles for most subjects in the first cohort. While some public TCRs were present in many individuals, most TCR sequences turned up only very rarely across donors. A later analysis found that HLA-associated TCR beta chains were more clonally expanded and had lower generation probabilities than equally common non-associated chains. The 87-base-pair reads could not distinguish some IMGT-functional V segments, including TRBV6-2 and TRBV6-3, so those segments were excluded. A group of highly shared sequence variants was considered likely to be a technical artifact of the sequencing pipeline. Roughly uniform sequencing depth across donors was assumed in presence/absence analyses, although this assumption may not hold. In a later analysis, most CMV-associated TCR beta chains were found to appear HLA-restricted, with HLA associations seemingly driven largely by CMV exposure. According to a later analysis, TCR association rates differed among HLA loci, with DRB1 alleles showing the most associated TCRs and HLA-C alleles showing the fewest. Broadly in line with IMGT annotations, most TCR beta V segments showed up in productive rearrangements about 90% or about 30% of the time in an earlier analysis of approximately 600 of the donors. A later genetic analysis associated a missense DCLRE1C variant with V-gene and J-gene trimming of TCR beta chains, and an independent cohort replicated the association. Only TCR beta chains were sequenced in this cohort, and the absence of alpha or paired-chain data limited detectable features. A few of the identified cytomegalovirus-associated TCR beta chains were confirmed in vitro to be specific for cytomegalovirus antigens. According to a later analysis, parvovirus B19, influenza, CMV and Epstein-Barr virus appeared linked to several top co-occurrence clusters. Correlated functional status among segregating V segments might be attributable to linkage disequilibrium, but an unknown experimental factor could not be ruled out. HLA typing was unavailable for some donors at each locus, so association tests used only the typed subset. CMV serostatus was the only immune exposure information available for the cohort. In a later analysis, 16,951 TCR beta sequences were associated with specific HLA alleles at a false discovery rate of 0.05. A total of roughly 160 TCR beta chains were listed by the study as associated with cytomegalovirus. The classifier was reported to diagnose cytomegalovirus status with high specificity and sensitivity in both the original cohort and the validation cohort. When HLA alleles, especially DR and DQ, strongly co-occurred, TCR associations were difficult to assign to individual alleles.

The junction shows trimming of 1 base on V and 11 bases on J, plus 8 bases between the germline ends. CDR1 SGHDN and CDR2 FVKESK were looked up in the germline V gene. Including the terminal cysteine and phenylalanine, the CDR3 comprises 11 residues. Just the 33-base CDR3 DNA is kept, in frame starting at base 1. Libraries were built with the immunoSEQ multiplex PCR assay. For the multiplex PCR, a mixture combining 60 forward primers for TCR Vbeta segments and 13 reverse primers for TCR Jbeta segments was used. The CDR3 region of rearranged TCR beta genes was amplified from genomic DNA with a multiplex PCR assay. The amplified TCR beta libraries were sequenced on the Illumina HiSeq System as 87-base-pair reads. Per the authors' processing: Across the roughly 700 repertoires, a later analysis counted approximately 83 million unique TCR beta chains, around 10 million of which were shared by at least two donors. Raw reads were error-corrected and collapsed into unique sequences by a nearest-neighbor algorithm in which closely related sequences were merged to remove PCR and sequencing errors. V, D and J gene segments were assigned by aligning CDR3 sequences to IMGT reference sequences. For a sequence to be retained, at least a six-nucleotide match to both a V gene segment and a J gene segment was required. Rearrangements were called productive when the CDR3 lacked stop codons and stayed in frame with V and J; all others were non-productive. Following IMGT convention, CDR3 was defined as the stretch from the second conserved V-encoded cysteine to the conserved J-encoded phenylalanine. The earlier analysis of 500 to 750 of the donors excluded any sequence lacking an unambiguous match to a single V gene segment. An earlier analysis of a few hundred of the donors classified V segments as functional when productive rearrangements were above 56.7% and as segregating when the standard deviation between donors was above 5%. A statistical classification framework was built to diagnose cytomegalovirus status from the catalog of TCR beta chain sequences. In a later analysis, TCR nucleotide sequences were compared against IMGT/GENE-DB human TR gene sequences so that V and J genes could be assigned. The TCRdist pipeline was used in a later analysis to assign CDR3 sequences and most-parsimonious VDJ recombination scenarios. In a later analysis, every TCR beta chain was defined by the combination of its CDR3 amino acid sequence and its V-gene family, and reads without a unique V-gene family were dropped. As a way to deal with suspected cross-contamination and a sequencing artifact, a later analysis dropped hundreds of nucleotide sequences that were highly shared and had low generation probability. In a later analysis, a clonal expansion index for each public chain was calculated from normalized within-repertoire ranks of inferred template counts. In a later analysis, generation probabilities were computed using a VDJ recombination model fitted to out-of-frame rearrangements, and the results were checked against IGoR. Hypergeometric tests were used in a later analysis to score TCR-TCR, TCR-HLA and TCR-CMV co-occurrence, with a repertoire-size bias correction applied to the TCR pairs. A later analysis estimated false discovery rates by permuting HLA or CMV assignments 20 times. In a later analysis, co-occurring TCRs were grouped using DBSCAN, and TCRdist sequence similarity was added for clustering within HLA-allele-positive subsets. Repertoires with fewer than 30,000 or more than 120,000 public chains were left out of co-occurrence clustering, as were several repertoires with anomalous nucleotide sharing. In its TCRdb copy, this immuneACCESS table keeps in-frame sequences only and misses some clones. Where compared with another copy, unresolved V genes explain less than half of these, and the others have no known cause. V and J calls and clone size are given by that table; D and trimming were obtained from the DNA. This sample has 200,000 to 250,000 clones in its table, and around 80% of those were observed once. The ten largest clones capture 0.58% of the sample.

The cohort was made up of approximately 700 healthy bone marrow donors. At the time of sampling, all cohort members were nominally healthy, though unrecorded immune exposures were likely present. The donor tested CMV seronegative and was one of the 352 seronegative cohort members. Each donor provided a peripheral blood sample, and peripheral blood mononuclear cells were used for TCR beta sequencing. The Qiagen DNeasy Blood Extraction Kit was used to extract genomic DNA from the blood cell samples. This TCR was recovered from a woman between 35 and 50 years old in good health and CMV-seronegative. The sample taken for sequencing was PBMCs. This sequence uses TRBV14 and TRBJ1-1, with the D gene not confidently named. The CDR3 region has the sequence CASSQGSSAFF. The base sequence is TGTGCCAGCAGCCAAGGTTCGTCTGCTTTCTTT. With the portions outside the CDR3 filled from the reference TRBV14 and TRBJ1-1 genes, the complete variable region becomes EAGVTQFPSHSVIEKGQTVTLRCDPISGHDNLYWYRRVMGKEIKFLLHFVKESKQDESGMPNNRFLAERTGGTYSTLKVQPAELEDSGVYFCASSQGSSAFFGQGTRLTVV.